The rows below give T cell receptor beta chains drawn from one sample of a study of T-cell reconstitution after alpha-beta-depleted transplantation in children. MiXCR was run by TCRdb on the PCR reads, yielding one entry per CDR3 protein. The sample has about 610,000 distinct CDR3 sequences; 25% to 30% are singletons. The sample consisted of PBMCs, taken before TCRalphabeta/CD19-depleted stem cell transplant. Source of these receptors: a boy in the first two years of life with Wiskott-Aldrich syndrome, due to receive a stem cell transplant. Each CDR3 is given with its conserved first and last residue. Fields, in order: J gene, clone size, V gene, D gene, CDR3 length, CDR3 protein, CDR3 DNA. D genes are given only for firm matches. Clone size is given for some rows only: seen once, a few or many times, or a class if the clone is expanded.

TRBJ1-5,-,TRBV20-1,-,15,CSAREDTLNNQPQHF,TGCAGTGCTAGAGAAGACACCCTGAACAATCAGCCCCAGCATTTT
TRBJ2-1,few,TRBV20-1,-,14,CSAREVARRAEQFF,TGCAGTGCTAGAGAAGTAGCGCGGAGGGCGGAGCAGTTCTTC
TRBJ2-1,-,TRBV20-1,-,15,CSARDLRGTGNEQFF,TGCAGTGCTAGAGATCTTCGCGGGACGGGCAATGAGCAGTTCTTC
TRBJ2-1,-,TRBV28,-,16,CASSFLTEIIYNEQFF,TGTGCCAGCAGTTTCTTGACAGAGATTATCTACAATGAGCAGTTCTTC
TRBJ2-5,-,TRBV7-2,-,14,CASSPSLAQETQYF,TGTGCCAGCAGCCCATCTTTAGCACAAGAGACCCAGTACTTC
TRBJ1-4,-,TRBV7-2,-,13,CASSLGPGEKLFF,TGTGCCAGCAGCTTAGGCCCGGGGGAAAAACTGTTTTTT
TRBJ2-1,few,TRBV3-1,-,13,CASSQVMSVEQFF,TGTGCCAGCAGCCAAGTTATGTCTGTTGAGCAGTTCTTC
TRBJ2-1,-,TRBV5-1,TRBD2,16,CASSLAGGRAGNEQFF,TGCGCCAGCAGCTTGGCCGGTGGGAGGGCCGGGAATGAGCAGTTCTTC
TRBJ2-3,few,TRBV29-1,-,10,CSVNSDTQYF,TGCAGCGTTAACTCAGATACGCAGTATTTT
TRBJ2-7,-,TRBV28,TRBD2,15,CASRAYSGSRLEQYF,TGTGCCAGCAGAGCCTATAGCGGGAGTCGACTCGAGCAGTACTTC
TRBJ2-1,few,TRBV12-3/TRBV12-4,TRBD2,16,CASSLAAGLAINEQFF,TGTGCCAGCAGTTTAGCAGCGGGACTAGCGATCAATGAGCAGTTCTTC
TRBJ1-1,many,TRBV29-1,TRBD1,14,CSVWTGPMNTEAFF,TGCAGCGTGTGGACAGGGCCGATGAACACTGAAGCTTTCTTT
TRBJ2-3,-,TRBV5-1,-,13,CASSFESTDTQYF,TGCGCCAGCAGCTTCGAGTCGACAGATACGCAGTATTTT
TRBJ2-7,-,TRBV10-2,-,14,CASSDASRLNEQYF,TGCGCCAGCAGTGACGCCAGTCGTTTGAACGAGCAGTACTTC
TRBJ1-5,-,TRBV5-1,TRBD1,14,CASATGDGNQPQHF,TGCGCCAGCGCGACAGGGGATGGAAATCAGCCCCAGCATTTT
TRBJ1-2,-,TRBV5-1,-,16,CASSLDGTSDNYGYTF,TGCGCCAGCAGCTTGGATGGGACGTCAGATAACTATGGCTACACCTTC
TRBJ1-1,-,TRBV12-3/TRBV12-4,-,13,CASRWWGDTEAFF,TGTGCCAGCAGGTGGTGGGGAGACACTGAAGCTTTCTTT
TRBJ2-7,-,TRBV18,TRBD2,14,CASTLLAGSYEQYF,TGTGCCAGCACTCTCTTAGCGGGTTCCTACGAGCAGTACTTC
TRBJ2-3,-,TRBV7-6,-,15,CASSTGQRVPDTQYF,TGTGCCAGCAGCACGGGACAGCGGGTTCCAGATACGCAGTATTTT
TRBJ1-1,-,TRBV6-5,TRBD1,14,CASSYSTGGPEAFF,TGTGCCAGCAGTTACTCGACAGGGGGGCCTGAAGCTTTCTTT
TRBJ2-5,-,TRBV5-1,-,16,CASSFGRGPLGETQYF,TGCGCCAGCAGCTTTGGAAGGGGCCCCTTGGGAGAGACCCAGTACTTC
TRBJ2-3,-,TRBV6-2/TRBV6-3,-,13,CASSQGRTDTQYF,TGTGCCAGCAGTCAGGGACGGACAGATACGCAGTATTTT
TRBJ2-2,few,TRBV10-3,TRBD1,14,CAISRDRGFGELFF,TGTGCCATCAGTCGGGACAGGGGTTTCGGGGAGCTGTTTTTT
TRBJ2-2,-,TRBV11-2,-,14,CASSLGHFGGELFF,TGTGCCAGCAGCTTAGGGCATTTCGGCGGGGAGCTGTTTTTT
TRBJ2-7,-,TRBV5-1,TRBD1,14,CASSGTAPYYEQYF,TGCGCCAGCAGCGGGACAGCACCGTACTACGAGCAGTACTTC
TRBJ2-4,-,TRBV5-1,-,15,CASSLAHGAKNIQYF,TGCGCCAGCAGCTTGGCCCACGGAGCCAAAAACATTCAGTACTTC
TRBJ2-2,once,TRBV5-1,-,18,CASSLDPTGTPNTGELFF,TGCGCCAGCAGCTTGGACCCGACCGGGACACCGAACACCGGGGAGCTGTTTTTT